The next 2 T cell receptor beta chains were all read from a single sample in a study of blood T cell repertoires in COVID-19. Produced via immunoSEQ multiplex PCR; TCRdb's table is partial and in-frame only. The sample contains about 150,000 clones, almost 85% of which appear only once. Sequencing was done on a sample of peripheral blood. The receptors were gathered from a human donor with acute or convalescent COVID-19. The donor label of this sample is uncertain.

This clone was counted only a few times. The rearrangement uses TRBV10-3 and TRBJ2-1, with 7 bases matching TRBD2. The CDR3 spans 14 residues. Trimming took 9 bases from V and 8 from J; bases not matched to a gene: 13. Germline lookup yields CDR1 ENHRY and CDR2 SYGVKD. The CDR3 here is CAIRDYHWADEQFF. The CDR3 DNA sequence: TGTGCCATACGGGACTACCATTGGGCGGATGAGCAGTTCTTC.

V is TRBV10-3 and J is TRBJ2-1; the match to TRBD2 covers 8 bases. V shed 0 bases, J shed 7 bases, and the junction held 11 bases outside the gene matches. The CDR3 covers 17 residues. The germline V gene encodes CDR1 ENHRY and CDR2 SYGVKD. Here the CDR3 reads CAISESAGGLRKNEQFF. The CDR3 DNA reads TGTGCCATCAGTGAGTCGGCGGGGGGTCTAAGAAAGAATGAGCAGTTCTTC.